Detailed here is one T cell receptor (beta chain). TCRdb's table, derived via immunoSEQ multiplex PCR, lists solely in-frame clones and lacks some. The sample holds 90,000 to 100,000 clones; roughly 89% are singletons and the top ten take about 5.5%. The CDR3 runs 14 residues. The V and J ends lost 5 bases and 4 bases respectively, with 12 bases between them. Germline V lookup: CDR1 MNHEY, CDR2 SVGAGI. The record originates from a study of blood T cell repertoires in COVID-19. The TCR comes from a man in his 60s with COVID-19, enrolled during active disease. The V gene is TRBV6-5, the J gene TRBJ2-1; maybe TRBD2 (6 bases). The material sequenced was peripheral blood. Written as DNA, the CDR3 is TGTGCCAGCAGTAGGGACTCTAGGTACAATGAGCAGTTCTTC. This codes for CASSRDSRYNEQFF.